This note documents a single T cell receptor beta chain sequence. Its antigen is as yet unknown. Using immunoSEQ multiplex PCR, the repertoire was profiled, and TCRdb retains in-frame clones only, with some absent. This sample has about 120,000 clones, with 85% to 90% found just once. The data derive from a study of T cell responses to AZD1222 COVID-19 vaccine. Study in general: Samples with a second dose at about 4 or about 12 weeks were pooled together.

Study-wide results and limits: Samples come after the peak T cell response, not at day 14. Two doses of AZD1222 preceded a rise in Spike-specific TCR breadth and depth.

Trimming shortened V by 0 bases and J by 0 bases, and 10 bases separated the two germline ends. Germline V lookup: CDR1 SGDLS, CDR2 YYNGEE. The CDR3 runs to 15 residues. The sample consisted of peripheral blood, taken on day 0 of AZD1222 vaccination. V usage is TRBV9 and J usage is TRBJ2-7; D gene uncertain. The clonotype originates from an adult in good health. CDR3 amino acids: CASSVGAVSSYEQYF. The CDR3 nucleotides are TGTGCCAGCAGCGTAGGCGCGGTGAGCTCCTACGAGCAGTACTTC.